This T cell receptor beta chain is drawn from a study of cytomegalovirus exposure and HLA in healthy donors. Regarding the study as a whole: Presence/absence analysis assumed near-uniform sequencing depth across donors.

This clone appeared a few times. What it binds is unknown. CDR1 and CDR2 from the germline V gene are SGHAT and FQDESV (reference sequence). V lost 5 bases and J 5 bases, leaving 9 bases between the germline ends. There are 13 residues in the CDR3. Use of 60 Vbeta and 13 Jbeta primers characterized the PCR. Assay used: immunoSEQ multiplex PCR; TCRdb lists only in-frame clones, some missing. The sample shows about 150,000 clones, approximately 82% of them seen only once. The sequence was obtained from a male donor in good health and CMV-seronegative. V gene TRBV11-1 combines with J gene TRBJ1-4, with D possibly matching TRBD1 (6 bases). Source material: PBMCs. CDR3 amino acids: CASSRDKNEKLFF. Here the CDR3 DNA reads TGTGCCAGCAGCCGGGACAAAAATGAAAAACTGTTTTTT.